The rows below give T cell receptor beta chains drawn from one sample of a study of T cell responses to AZD1222 COVID-19 vaccine. Measured with immunoSEQ multiplex PCR; TCRdb has only the in-frame clones, and not every one. The table shows 75,000 to 100,000 clones, with 88% occurring only once. The source material was peripheral blood, sampled on day 0 of AZD1222 vaccination. The receptors were sampled from an adult in good health. The CDR3 runs from the conserved cysteine through the conserved F or W. D genes are given only for firm matches. Size is stated for part of the rows, as once, few or many counts, or as a class when the clone is expanded.

v_gene,j_gene,abundance,d_gene,CDR3aa,CDR3nt
TRBV6-5,TRBJ1-1,NA,NA,CASSYGLQTEAFF,TGTGCCAGCAGTTACGGCTTGCAAACTGAAGCTTTCTTT
TRBV4-3,TRBJ1-4,NA,TRBD1,CASSQGEGAANEKLFF,TGCGCCAGCAGCCAAGGGGAGGGGGCGGCTAATGAAAAACTGTTTTTT
TRBV2,TRBJ2-2,NA,NA,CASSVQEAGELFF,TGTGCCAGCAGTGTTCAGGAGGCCGGGGAGCTGTTTTTT
TRBV3-1/TRBV3-2,TRBJ1-4,NA,NA,CASSQERPYQRGQTTNEKLFF,TGTGCCAGCAGCCAAGAACGGCCTTACCAGCGTGGGCAAACAACTAATGAAAAACTGTTTTTT
TRBV2,TRBJ1-5,NA,TRBD1,CASSVGGAGGGQPQHF,TGTGCCAGCAGTGTTGGGGGAGCAGGGGGCGGACAGCCCCAGCATTTT
TRBV11-2,TRBJ2-5,NA,NA,CASSLNLGRQETQYF,TGTGCCAGCAGCCTAAACTTAGGGAGGCAAGAGACCCAGTACTTC
TRBV5-1,TRBJ2-5,NA,NA,CASSRATLGETQYF,TGCGCCAGCAGCCGGGCCACCCTCGGGGAGACCCAGTACTTC
TRBV30,TRBJ1-5,NA,TRBD1,CAWRGTGGANQPQHF,TGTGCCTGGAGAGGGACAGGGGGCGCGAATCAGCCCCAGCATTTT
TRBV7-3,TRBJ1-1,NA,TRBD1,CASSFGTGNTEAFF,TGTGCCAGCAGCTTCGGGACAGGGAACACTGAAGCTTTCTTT
TRBV3-1/TRBV3-2,TRBJ1-2,NA,TRBD1,CASSQEWDRGNYGYTF,TGTGCCAGCAGCCAAGAATGGGACAGGGGAAACTATGGCTACACCTTC
TRBV6-4,TRBJ2-2,NA,TRBD1,CASSSTGADTGELFF,TGTGCCAGCAGTTCCACAGGGGCGGACACCGGGGAGCTGTTTTTT
TRBV14,TRBJ1-2,NA,TRBD1,CASSQVQGERFYGYTF,TGTGCCAGCAGCCAAGTACAGGGGGAGAGATTCTATGGCTACACCTTC
TRBV20-1,TRBJ2-1,NA,NA,CSASRGSYNEQFF,TGCAGTGCTAGTCGGGGCTCCTACAATGAGCAGTTCTTC
TRBV5-1,TRBJ1-6,NA,NA,CASSLVSGASPLHF,TGCGCCAGCAGCTTGGTGTCAGGGGCTTCACCCCTCCACTTT
TRBV28,TRBJ2-5,NA,NA,CASSFNPNARSEETQYF,TGTGCCAGCAGTTTCAACCCAAACGCCCGATCTGAAGAGACCCAGTACTTC
TRBV7-3,TRBJ2-3,NA,TRBD2,CASSLRAGERADTQYF,TGTGCCAGCAGCTTAAGGGCGGGAGAAAGGGCAGATACGCAGTATTTT
TRBV6-1,TRBJ2-7,once,TRBD1,CASSEAGQPYEQYF,TGTGCCAGCAGTGAAGCGGGACAGCCCTACGAGCAGTACTTC
TRBV19,TRBJ1-2,NA,NA,CASIIVETAVEAF,TGTGCCAGTATTATAGTGGAGACGGCCGTGGAGGCCTTC
TRBV19,TRBJ1-2,NA,NA,CASTKRSDNYGYTF,TGTGCCAGTACCAAAAGGTCAGATAACTATGGCTACACCTTC
TRBV27,TRBJ2-1,NA,TRBD2,CASSLSYPGSGRNNEQFF,TGTGCCAGCAGTTTATCGTATCCCGGCAGCGGGAGAAACAATGAGCAGTTCTTC
TRBV3-1/TRBV3-2,TRBJ2-7,NA,NA,CASRGPVTYEQYF,TGTGCCAGTCGCGGCCCAGTGACCTACGAGCAGTACTTC
TRBV19,TRBJ1-3,NA,NA,CASSMAAGNTIYF,TGTGCCAGTAGTATGGCAGCGGGAAACACCATATATTTT
TRBV3-1/TRBV3-2,TRBJ2-5,NA,TRBD2,CASSQPGLVQETQYF,TGTGCCAGCAGCCAGCCGGGACTAGTACAAGAGACCCAGTACTTC
TRBV6-4,TRBJ2-2,NA,TRBD1,CASSLGQGNTGELFF,TGTGCCAGCTCCTTGGGACAGGGGAACACCGGGGAGCTGTTTTTT
TRBV24-1,TRBJ2-7,NA,TRBD1,CATREDRETYEQYF,TGTGCCACCAGGGAGGACAGGGAAACCTACGAGCAGTACTTC
TRBV7-3,TRBJ2-1,NA,NA,CASSLTGYNEQFF,TGTGCCAGCAGCTTAACGGGCTACAATGAGCAGTTCTTC
TRBV5-6,TRBJ1-4,NA,NA,CASSRGGRLDGVYEKLFF,TGTGCCAGCAGCCGAGGAGGCAGGCTCGATGGGGTCTATGAAAAACTGTTTTTT
TRBV28,TRBJ1-2,NA,NA,CASSPTARGAGYTF,TGTGCCAGCAGTCCAACCGCACGAGGGGCTGGCTACACCTTC
TRBV10-2,TRBJ2-7,NA,NA,CASSVSLTRGYF,TGCGCCAGCAGTGTATCACTTACAAGGGGGTACTTC
TRBV3-1/TRBV3-2,TRBJ1-2,NA,NA,CASSQGVARGNYGYTF,TGTGCCAGCAGCCAAGGAGTGGCGCGGGGGAACTATGGCTACACCTTC
TRBV18,TRBJ1-2,NA,TRBD1,CASSPQGANYGYTF,TGTGCCAGCTCACCACAGGGGGCGAACTATGGCTACACCTTC
TRBV6-6,TRBJ1-2,NA,NA,CASNLQSGARYGYTF,TGTGCCAGCAACCTACAATCGGGGGCTCGCTATGGCTACACCTTC
TRBV13,TRBJ2-5,NA,NA,CASSLTNFQETQYF,TGTGCCAGCAGCTTAACTAACTTCCAAGAGACCCAGTACTTC
TRBV7-3,TRBJ2-1,NA,TRBD1,CASSLKGTGNEQFF,TGTGCCAGCAGCTTAAAAGGGACAGGCAATGAGCAGTTCTTC
TRBV12-5,TRBJ2-3,NA,NA,CASGSTIGESPQYF,TGTGCTAGTGGTTCCACAATTGGGGAAAGTCCGCAGTATTTT
TRBV7-3,TRBJ2-3,NA,NA,CASSPELVSDTQYF,TGTGCCAGCAGCCCGGAACTAGTGTCAGATACGCAGTATTTT
TRBV18,TRBJ1-6,NA,NA,CASSPPGPGDSPLHF,TGTGCCAGCTCACCACCGGGACCTGGCGATTCACCCCTCCACTTT
TRBV30,TRBJ1-2,NA,NA,CAWSGLSDAINGYTF,TGTGCCTGGAGTGGATTAAGCGACGCAATCAATGGCTACACCTTC
TRBV29-1,TRBJ2-1,NA,TRBD1,CSVVNQGAIVEQFF,TGCAGCGTTGTTAATCAGGGGGCGATTGTTGAGCAGTTCTTC
TRBV4-1,TRBJ1-5,NA,NA,CASSQKASSGGQPQHF,TGCGCCAGCAGTCAAAAAGCATCGTCGGGGGGTCAGCCCCAGCATTTT
TRBV9,TRBJ2-2,NA,NA,CASSVTTENTGELFF,TGTGCCAGCAGCGTGACTACCGAGAACACCGGGGAGCTGTTTTTT
TRBV28,TRBJ2-7,NA,NA,CASVESVPANYEQYF,TGTGCCAGCGTCGAAAGCGTACCTGCAAACTACGAGCAGTACTTC
TRBV6-5,TRBJ2-2,NA,NA,CASSYSIQAAGELFF,TGTGCCAGCAGTTACTCGATTCAGGCGGCCGGGGAGCTGTTTTTT
TRBV27,TRBJ1-2,once,TRBD1,CASSAGQTFYGYTF,TGTGCCAGCAGTGCGGGACAGACATTCTATGGCTACACCTTC